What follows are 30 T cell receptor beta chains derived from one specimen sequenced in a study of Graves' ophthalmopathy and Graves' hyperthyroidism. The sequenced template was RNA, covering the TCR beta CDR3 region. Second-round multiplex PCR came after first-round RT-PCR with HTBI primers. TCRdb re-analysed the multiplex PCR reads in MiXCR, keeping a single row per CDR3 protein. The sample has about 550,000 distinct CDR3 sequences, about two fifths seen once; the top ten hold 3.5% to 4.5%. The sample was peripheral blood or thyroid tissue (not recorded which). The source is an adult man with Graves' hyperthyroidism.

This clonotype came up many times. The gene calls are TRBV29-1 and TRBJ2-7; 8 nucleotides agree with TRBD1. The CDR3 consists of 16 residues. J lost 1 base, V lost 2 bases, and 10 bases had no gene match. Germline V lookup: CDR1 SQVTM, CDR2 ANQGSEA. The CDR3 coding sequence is TGCAGCGTTGAAAACCCCGGGACAGGCAAATCCTACGAGCAGTACTTC. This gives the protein CSVENPGTGKSYEQYF.

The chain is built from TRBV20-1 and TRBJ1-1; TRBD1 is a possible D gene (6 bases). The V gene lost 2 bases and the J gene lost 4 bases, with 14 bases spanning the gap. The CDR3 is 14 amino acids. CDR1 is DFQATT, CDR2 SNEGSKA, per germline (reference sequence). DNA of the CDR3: TGCAGTGCTAGAAAGGACAGAATGAGCACTGAAGCTTTCTTT. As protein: CSARKDRMSTEAFF.

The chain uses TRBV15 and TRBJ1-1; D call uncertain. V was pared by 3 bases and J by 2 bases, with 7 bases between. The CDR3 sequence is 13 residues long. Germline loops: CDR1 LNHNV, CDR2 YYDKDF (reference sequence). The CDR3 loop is CATSSSRNTEAFF. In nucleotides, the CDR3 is TGTGCCACCAGCAGTAGCCGCAACACTGAAGCTTTCTTT.

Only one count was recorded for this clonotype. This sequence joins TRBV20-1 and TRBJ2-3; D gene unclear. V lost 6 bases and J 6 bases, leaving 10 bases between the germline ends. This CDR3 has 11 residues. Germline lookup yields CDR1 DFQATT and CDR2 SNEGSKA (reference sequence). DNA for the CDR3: TGCAGTGCCTGGACCTTCGATACGCAGTATTTT. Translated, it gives CSAWTFDTQYF.

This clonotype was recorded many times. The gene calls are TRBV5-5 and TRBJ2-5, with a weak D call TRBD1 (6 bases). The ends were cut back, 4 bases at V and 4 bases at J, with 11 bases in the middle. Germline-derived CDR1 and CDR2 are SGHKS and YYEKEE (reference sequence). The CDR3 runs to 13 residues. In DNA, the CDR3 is TGTGCCAGCAGCCGCACAGGGACAGAGACCCAGTACTTC. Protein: CASSRTGTETQYF.

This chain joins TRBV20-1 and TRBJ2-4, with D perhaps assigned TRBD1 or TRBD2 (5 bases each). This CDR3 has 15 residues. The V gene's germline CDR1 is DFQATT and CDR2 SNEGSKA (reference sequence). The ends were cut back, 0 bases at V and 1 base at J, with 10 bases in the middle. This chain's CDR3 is CSARDHWGAKNIQYF. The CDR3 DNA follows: TGCAGTGCTAGAGATCACTGGGGGGCCAAAAACATTCAGTACTTC.

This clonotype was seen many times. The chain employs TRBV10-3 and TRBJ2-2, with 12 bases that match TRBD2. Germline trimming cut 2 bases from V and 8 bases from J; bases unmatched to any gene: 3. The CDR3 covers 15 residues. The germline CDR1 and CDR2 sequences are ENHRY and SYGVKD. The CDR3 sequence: CAISETTSGSGELFF. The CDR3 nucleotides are TGTGCCATCAGTGAGACGACTAGCGGGAGTGGGGAGCTGTTTTTT.

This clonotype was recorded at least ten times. The CDR3 loop is CASSYGQGESPLHF. The CDR3 DNA is TGTGCCAGCAGTTACGGACAGGGGGAGTCACCCCTCCACTTT. The rearrangement uses TRBV6-5 and TRBJ1-6; 10 bases are a match to TRBD1. CDR1 is MNHEY and CDR2 is SVGAGI in the germline V gene. V gave up 2 bases and J gave up 10 bases; unmatched junction bases: 2. The CDR3 is 14 amino acids.

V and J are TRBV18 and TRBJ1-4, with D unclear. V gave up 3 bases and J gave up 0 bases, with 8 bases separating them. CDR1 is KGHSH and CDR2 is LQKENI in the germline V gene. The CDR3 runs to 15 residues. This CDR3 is CASSPPDTTNEKLFF. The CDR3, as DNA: TGTGCCAGCTCACCCCCCGATACAACTAATGAAAAACTGTTTTTT.

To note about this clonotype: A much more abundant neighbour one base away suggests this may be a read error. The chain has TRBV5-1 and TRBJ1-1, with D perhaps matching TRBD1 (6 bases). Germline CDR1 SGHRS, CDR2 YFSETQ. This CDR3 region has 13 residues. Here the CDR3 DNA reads TGCGCCAGCCACGAGCAGGGGTACACTAAAGCTTTCTTT. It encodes CASHEQGYTKAFF.

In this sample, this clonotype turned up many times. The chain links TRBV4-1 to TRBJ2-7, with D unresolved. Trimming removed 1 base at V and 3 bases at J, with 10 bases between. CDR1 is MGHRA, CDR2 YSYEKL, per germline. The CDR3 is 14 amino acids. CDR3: CASSQVFTGYEQYF. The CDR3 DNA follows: TGCGCCAGCAGCCAAGTATTCACGGGCTACGAGCAGTACTTC.

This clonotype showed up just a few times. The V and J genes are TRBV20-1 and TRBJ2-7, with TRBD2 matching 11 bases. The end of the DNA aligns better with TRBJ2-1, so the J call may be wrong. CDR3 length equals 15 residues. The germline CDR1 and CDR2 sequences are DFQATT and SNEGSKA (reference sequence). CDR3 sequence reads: CSAFDGTSGQNEQFF. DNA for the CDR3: TGCAGTGCCTTCGACGGGACTAGCGGACAGAATGAGCAGTTCTTC.

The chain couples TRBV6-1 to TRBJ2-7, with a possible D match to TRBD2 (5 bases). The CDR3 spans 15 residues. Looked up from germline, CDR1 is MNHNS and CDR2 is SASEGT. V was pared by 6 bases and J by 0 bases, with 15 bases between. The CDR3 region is CASRPTPGDSYEQYF. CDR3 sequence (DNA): TGTGCCAGCAGACCCACCCCCGGGGACTCCTACGAGCAGTACTTC.

The DNA for the CDR3 is TGTGCCAGCAAAAATACCGGGAGCACCGGAGAAAAACTGTTTTTT. This sequence encodes CASKNTGSTGEKLFF. The chain combines TRBV27 with TRBJ1-4, with D hard to call. Germline lookup yields CDR1 MNHEY and CDR2 SMNVEV (reference sequence). The CDR3 runs to 15 residues. The V and J ends lost 7 bases and 8 bases respectively, with 20 bases between them.

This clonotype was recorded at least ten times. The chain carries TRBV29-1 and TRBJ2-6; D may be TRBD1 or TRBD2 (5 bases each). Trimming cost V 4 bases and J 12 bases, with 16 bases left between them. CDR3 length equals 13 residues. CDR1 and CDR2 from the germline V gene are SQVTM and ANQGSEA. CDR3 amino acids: CSVAFQGEGVLTF. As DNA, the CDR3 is TGCAGCGTTGCGTTCCAGGGCGAGGGCGTCCTGACTTTC.

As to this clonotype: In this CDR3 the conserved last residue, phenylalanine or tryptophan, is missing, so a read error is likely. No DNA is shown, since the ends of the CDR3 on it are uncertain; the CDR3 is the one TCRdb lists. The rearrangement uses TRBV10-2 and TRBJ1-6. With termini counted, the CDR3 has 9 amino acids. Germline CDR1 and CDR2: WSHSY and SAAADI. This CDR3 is CASSDPRLE.

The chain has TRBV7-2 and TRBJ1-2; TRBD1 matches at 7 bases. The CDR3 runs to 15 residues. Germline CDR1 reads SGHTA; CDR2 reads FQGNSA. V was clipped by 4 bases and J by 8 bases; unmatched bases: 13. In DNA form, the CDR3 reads TGTGCCAGCAGCTCCGGTGACAGGGCGGGTGGGGGCTACACCTTC. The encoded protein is CASSSGDRAGGGYTF.

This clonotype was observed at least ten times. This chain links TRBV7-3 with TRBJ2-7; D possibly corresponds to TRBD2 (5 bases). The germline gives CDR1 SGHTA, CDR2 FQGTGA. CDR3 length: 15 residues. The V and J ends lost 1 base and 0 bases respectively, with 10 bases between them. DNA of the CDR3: TGTGCCAGCAGCTTAATGGTCGGGGACTCCTACGAGCAGTACTTC. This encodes CASSLMVGDSYEQYF.

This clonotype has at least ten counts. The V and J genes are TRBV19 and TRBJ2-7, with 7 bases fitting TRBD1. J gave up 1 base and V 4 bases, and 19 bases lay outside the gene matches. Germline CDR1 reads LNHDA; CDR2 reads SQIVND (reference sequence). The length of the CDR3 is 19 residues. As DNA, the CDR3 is TGTGCCAGTAGTAGGAGGATGGTACGACAGGGCCCATCATCCTACGAGCAGTACTTC. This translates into CASSRRMVRQGPSSYEQYF.

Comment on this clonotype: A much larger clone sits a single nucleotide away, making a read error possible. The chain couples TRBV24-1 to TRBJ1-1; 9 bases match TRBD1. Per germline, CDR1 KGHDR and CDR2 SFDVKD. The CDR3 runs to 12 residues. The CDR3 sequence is CASSDRTGATFF. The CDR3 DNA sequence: TGTGCCTCCAGTGATCGGACAGGGGCAACTTTCTTT.

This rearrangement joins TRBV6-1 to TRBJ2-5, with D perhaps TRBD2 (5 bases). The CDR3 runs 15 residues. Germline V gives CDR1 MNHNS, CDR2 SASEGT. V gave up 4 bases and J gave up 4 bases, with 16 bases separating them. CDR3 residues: CASSGLAPERETQYF. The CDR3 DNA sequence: TGTGCCAGCAGTGGGCTAGCTCCTGAAAGAGAGACCCAGTACTTC.

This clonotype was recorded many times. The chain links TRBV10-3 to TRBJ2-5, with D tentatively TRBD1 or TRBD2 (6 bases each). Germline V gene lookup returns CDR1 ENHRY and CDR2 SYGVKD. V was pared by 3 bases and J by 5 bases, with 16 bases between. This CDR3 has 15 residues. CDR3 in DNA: TGTGCCATCAGTGACCCCGGAGGGGGATTGGAGACCCAGTACTTC. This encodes CAISDPGGGLETQYF.

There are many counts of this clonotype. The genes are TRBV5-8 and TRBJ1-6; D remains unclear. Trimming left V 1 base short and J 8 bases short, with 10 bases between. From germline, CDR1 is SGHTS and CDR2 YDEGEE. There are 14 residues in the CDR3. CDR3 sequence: CASSLMSFDSPLHF. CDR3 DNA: TGTGCCAGCAGCTTGATGTCGTTTGATTCACCCCTCCACTTT.

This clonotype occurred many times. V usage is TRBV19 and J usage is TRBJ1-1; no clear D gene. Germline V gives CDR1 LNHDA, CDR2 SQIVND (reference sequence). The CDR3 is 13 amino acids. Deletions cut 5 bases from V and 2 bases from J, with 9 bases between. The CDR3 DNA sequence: TGTGCCAGTAGTGCGAGACACAACACTGAAGCTTTCTTT. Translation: CASSARHNTEAFF.

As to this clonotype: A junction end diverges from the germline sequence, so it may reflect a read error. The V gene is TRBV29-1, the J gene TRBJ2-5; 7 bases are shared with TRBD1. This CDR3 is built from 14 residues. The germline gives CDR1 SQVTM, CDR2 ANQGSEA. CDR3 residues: CASSETGTFETQYF. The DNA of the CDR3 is TGTGCCAGCAGCGAGACAGGGACATTCGAGACCCAGTACTTC.

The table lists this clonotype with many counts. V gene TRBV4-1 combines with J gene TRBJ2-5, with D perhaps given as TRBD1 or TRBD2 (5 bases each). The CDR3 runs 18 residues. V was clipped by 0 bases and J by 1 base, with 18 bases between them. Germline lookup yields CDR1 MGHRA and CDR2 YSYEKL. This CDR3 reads CASSQDLGDPTAQETQYF. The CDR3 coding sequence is TGCGCCAGCAGCCAAGATCTTGGGGACCCGACAGCCCAAGAGACCCAGTACTTC.

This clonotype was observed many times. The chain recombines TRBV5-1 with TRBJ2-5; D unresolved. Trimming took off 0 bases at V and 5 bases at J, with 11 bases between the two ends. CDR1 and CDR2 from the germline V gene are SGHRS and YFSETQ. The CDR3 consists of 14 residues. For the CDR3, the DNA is TGCGCCAGCAGCTTGGAAGGAGTCCCGGAGACCCAGTACTTC. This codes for CASSLEGVPETQYF.

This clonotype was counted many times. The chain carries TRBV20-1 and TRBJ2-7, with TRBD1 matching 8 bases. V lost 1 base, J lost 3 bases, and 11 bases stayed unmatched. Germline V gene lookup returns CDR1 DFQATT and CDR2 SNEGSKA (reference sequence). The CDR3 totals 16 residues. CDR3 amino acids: CSARGGQGDVLYEQYF. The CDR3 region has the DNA TGCAGTGCTAGAGGCGGACAGGGTGATGTCCTCTACGAGCAGTACTTC.

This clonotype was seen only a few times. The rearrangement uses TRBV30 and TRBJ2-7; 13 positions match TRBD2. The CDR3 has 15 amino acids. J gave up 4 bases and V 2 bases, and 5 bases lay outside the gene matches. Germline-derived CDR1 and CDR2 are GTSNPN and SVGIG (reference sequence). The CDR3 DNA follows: TGTGCCTGGAGTCCATGGACTAGCGGGAGTTACGAGCAGTACTTC. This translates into CAWSPWTSGSYEQYF.

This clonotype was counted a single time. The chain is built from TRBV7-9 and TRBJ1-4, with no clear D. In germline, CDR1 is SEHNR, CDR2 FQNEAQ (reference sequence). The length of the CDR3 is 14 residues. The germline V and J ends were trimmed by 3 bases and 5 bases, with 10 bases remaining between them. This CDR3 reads CASSLSQQNEKLFF. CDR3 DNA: TGTGCCAGCAGCTTGTCACAGCAGAATGAAAAACTGTTTTTT.